Detailed here is one T cell receptor beta chain. The CDR3 contains 14 residues. CDR1 is LNHDA, CDR2 SQIVND, per germline (reference sequence). V was clipped by 5 bases and J by 0 bases, with 8 bases between them. Measured with immunoSEQ multiplex PCR; TCRdb has only the in-frame clones, and not every one. The table shows about 210,000 clones, with more than 70% occurring only once. The data belong to a study of blood T cell repertoires in COVID-19. Study-level information: Sites across the United States, Italy and Spain contributed samples from acute and convalescent COVID-19. The analysed material was cDNA or gDNA that came from T cells, B-cell-depleted T cells, or PBMCs.

The TCR comes from a woman aged 40 to 49 with acute COVID-19. The sequenced material came from PBMCs or T cells enriched from blood (not recorded which). This chain connects TRBV19 to TRBJ1-5; TRBD1 is a possible D gene (6 bases). The CDR3 DNA sequence: TGTGCCAGTAGTCAACAGGGTAGCAATCAGCCCCAGCATTTT. Protein sequence: CASSQQGSNQPQHF.